This T cell receptor (beta chain) came from a study of T cell repertoires in cytomegalovirus infection. Study context: Indications came from public TCR beta signatures; they pointed to CMV infection and to a matching HLA type.

General study findings and limits: HLA-C-restricted CMV clonotypes gave the most frequent clonotype in two of eight donors. The cumulative frequency of public TCR beta families identified carriers of CMV plus the relevant HLA.

TCRdb redid the calling of the reads with MiXCR, one entry per CDR3 protein. This table holds some 700,000 distinct CDR3 sequences, 35% found once. Trimming took 7 bases from V and 1 from J, leaving 17 bases between them. This CDR3 spans 16 amino acids. CDR1 and CDR2 from the germline V gene are SGHTA and FQGNSA. This clonotype was observed a handful of times. The antigen is undetermined. The sequenced material came from PBMCs. The sequence was obtained from a human donor in good health (CMV status not recorded). Some clones in this sample may be carry-over from other donors' samples. The chain recombines TRBV7-2 with TRBJ2-1, with D possibly TRBD2 on 6 matching bases. This CDR3 is CASNDLASGSYNEQFF. The DNA for the CDR3 is TGTGCCAGCAACGACCTAGCGTCCGGTTCCTACAATGAGCAGTTCTTC.